This T cell receptor beta chain was captured in a study of Graves' ophthalmopathy and Graves' hyperthyroidism. The table lists this clonotype with many counts. Investigators amplified TCR beta CDR3 regions from RNA transcripts. RT-PCR in the first round used HTBI primers; a second-round multiplex PCR followed. MiXCR, run by TCRdb on the multiplex PCR reads, gives a single entry per CDR3 protein. The sample holds 200,000 to 300,000 distinct CDR3 sequences, around 50% seen once. CDR1 and CDR2 (germline): DFQATT, SNEGSKA (reference sequence). V lost 6 bases, J lost 2 bases, and 11 bases lay in between. The CDR3 is 13 amino acids.

V is TRBV20-1 and J is TRBJ1-5; no clear D. The TCR comes from an adult man with Graves' ophthalmopathy. The material sequenced was peripheral blood. CDR3 sequence reads: CSATARGNQPQHF. The CDR3 region has the DNA TGCAGTGCGACTGCCCGGGGCAATCAGCCCCAGCATTTT.